This T cell receptor beta chain was sequenced for a study of metastatic and nonmetastatic thyroid tumors. Study information: Repertoires of blood and of tissue (tumor or nodule) from malignant and benign thyroid patients were compared.

There were no patients who had received any treatment before thyroid surgery. This clone qualifies as medium-sized (0.01 to 0.1%). The target antigen is unknown. This CDR3 is also generated by other DNA sequences in the sample. Study-level points and caveats: Across blood and tumor, TCR beta diversity in malignant thyroid tumors was reportedly significantly higher than in benign nodules.

CDR3 length: 16 residues. The V segment lost 6 bases and the J segment 5 bases; nucleotides outside the gene matches: 11. Per germline, CDR1 MDHEN and CDR2 SYDVKM. As handled by the study authors: Variation in CDR3 across clinicopathological groups served as the basis for constructing a distant-metastasis classifier in papillary thyroid cancer. Through MiXCR, TCRdb re-clonotyped the PCR reads. In this record, the V and J calls reflect TCRdb's handling and not the investigators' own analysis. The data show some 5,500 clones, about 32% seen once. This TCR came from a female donor with papillary thyroid cancer or a benign thyroid nodule (not recorded which). Some clones in this sample may be carry-over from other donors' samples. Sequencing used adjacent normal tissue. The rearrangement uses TRBV28 and TRBJ2-1; 9 nucleotides agree with TRBD1. The CDR3 region is CASRSLGQGRNNEQFF. The CDR3 coding sequence is TGTGCCAGCAGGTCCCTTGGACAGGGGCGAAACAATGAGCAGTTCTTC.